This T cell receptor (beta chain) was found in a study of human T cells and chemical hapten exposure. The overall study: Diphenylcyclopropenone, dosed weekly to the scalp, was given to patients throughout the roughly 22-week study.

TCRdb ran MiXCR on the RACE reads and lists one entry per CDR3 protein. The top ten clones hold around 1.7% of a sample with around 150,000 distinct CDR3 sequences, about 14% of them seen once. This sample's time point: patch test 1, 2 weeks after DPC sensitization. This sample's treatment: therapeutic diphenylcyclopropenone sensitization with weekly scalp DPC. Germline V gene lookup returns CDR1 GTSNPN and CDR2 SVGIG (reference sequence). There are 15 residues in the CDR3. Trimming pared 2 bases from V and 0 bases from J, leaving 11 bases between. The clonotype comes from a woman aged 25 to 45 with alopecia areata. Some clones in this sample may be carry-over from other donors' samples. Sequenced here: whole blood, sampled in connection with sensitization to the hapten diphenylcyclopropenone (DPC). V gene TRBV30 combines with J gene TRBJ1-5; maybe TRBD1 (6 bases). The DNA for the CDR3 is TGTGCCTGGAGTACCGGGACAAATAGCAATCAGCCCCAGCATTTT. This codes for CAWSTGTNSNQPQHF.